The present T cell receptor beta chain was sequenced within a study of T cells in Graves' hyperthyroidism and ophthalmopathy. Authors of the study amplified TCR beta CDR3 regions from RNA transcripts. Using the HTBI primer set, a first-round RT-PCR was run on the TCR CDR3. TCRdb re-called the multiplex PCR reads through MiXCR, storing one row per CDR3 protein. The sample carries approximately 720,000 distinct CDR3 sequences, about 19% recorded once. A sample of blood taken at first hyperthyroidism diagnosis preceded any ophthalmopathy symptoms. The CDR3 contains 15 residues. Germline V gives CDR1 LNHDA, CDR2 SQIVND (reference sequence). Trimming shortened V by 7 bases and J by 8 bases, and 21 bases separated the two germline ends.

The chain combines TRBV19 with TRBJ2-1; D might be TRBD1 or TRBD2, each matching 5 bases. The TCR originated in a woman in her fifties or sixties with Graves' hyperthyroidism that later progressed to Graves' ophthalmopathy. The sequencing input was blood. The CDR3: CASTQTPGPAHEQFF. CDR3 DNA sequence: TGTGCCAGTACTCAGACCCCGGGGCCTGCCCATGAGCAGTTCTTC.